This T cell receptor beta chain was captured in a study of blood T cells in healthy people across ages. A J-beta primer mix and a sample-barcoded 5' primer were used in a second PCR of roughly 6 to 11 cycles. Per sample, CDR3-containing paired-end reads numbered at least 2.5 million. TCRdb reprocessed the 5' RACE reads with MiXCR, giving one entry per CDR3 protein. The sample lists some 1.5 million distinct CDR3 sequences; approximately 42% were seen once. CDR1 is SEHNR, CDR2 FQNEAQ, per germline (reference sequence). The V and J ends lost 5 bases and 0 bases respectively, with 14 bases between them. The CDR3 spans 15 residues.

Sequencing input: blood. The chain has TRBV7-9 and TRBJ2-7; the D is unclear. This TCR derives from a woman under 30 in good health. This CDR3 reads CASSPTALLSYEQYF. CDR3 bases: TGTGCCAGCAGCCCCACAGCGTTACTCTCCTACGAGCAGTACTTC.